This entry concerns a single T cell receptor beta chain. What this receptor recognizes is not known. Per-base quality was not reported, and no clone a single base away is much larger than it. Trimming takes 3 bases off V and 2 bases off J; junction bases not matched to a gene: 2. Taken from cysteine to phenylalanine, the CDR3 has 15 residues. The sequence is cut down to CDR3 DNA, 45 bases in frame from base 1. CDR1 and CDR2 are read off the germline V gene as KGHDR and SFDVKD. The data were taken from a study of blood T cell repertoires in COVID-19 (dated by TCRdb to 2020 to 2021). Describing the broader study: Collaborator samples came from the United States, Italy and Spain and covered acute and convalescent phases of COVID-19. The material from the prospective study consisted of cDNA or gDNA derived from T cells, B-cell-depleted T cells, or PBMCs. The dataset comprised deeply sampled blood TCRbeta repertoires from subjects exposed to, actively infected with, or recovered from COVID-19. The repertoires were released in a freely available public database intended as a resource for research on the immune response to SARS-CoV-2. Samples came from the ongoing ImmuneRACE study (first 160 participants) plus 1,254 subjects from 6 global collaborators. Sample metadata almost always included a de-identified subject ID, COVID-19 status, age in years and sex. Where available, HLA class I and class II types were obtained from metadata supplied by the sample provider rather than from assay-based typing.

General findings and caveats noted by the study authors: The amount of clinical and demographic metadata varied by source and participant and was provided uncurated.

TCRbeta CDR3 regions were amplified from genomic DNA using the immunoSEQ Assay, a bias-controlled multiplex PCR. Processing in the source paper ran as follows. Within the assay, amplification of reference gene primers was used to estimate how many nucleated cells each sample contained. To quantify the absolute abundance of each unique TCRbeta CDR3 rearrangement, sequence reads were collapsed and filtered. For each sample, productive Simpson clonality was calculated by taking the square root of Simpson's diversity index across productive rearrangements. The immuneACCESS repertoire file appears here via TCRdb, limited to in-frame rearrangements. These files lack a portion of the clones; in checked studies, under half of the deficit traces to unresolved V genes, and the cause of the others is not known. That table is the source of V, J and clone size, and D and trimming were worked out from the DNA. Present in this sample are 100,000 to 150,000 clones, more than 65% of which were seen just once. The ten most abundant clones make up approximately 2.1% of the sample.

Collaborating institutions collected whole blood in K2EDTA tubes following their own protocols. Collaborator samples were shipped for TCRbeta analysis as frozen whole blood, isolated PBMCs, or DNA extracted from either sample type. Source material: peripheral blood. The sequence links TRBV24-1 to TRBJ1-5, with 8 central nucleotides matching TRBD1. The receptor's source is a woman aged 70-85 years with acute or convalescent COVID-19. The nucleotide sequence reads TGTGCCACCAGTGATCCGGGACAGGGCAATCAGCCCCAGCATTTT. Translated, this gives CATSDPGQGNQPQHF.